This T cell receptor beta chain was recovered during a study of shared clonotypes between healthy human individuals. Remarks on this clone: Its antigen is unidentified.

Assay: immunoSEQ multiplex PCR; the TCRdb copy retains only in-frame clones and omits some. Of 2 million to 2.5 million clones in the sample, 90% to 96% are singletons; the top ten hold roughly 0.13%. Study outcomes and limitations: Rarefaction showed that sequencing of sorted subsets was incomplete (despite large depth). Enrolling few donors narrowed the genetic and exposure-history diversity that was represented.

This CDR3 spans 14 amino acids. Trimming cost V 2 bases and J 8 bases, with 10 bases left between them. Germline V gene data show CDR1 as KGHSH and CDR2 as LQKENI. The TCR sequence derives from a man aged 18-30 years in good health. The rearrangement joins TRBV18 to TRBJ1-6, with D tentatively TRBD1 (6 bases). Material for sequencing was naive CD4+ T cells sorted from blood. Described subset: CD45RA+ positively selected. CDR3 region: CASSPTGLYSPLHF. The CDR3 DNA follows: TGTGCCAGCTCACCAACAGGGCTTTATTCACCCCTCCACTTT.